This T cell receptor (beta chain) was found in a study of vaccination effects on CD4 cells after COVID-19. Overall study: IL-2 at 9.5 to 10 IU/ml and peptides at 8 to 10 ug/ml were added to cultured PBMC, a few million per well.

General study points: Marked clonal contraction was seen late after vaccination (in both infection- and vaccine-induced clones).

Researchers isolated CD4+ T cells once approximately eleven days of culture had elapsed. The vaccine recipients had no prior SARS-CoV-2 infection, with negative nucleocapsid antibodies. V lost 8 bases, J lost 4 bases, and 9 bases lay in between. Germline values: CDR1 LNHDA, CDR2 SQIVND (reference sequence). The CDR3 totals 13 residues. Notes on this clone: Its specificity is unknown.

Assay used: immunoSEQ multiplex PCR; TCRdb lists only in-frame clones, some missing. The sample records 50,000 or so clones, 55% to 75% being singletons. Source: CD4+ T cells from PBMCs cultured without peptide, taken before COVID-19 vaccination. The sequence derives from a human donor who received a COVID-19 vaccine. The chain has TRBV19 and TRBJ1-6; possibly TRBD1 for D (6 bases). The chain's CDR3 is CASSDSYNSPLHF. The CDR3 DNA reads TGTGCCAGTTCGGACAGTTATAATTCACCCCTCCACTTT.